The entry that follows covers one T cell receptor beta chain sequence. Its antigen is still unknown. Positively selected for CCR7, the CD45RO-negative cells used as naive CD8 cells excluded terminally differentiated effector memory CD45RA+ cells. All of the donors resided in Nashville, Tennessee, and each was a Caucasian adult. Assay: immunoSEQ multiplex PCR; the TCRdb copy retains only in-frame clones and omits some. The sample has hundreds of thousands of clones; approximately 96% are singletons. The data stem from a study of shared clonotypes between healthy human individuals. Study-level information: For every donor, three CD4 naive, three CD4 memory, two CD8 naive and one CD8 memory plates were used. General study results and limits: Among the subsets, naive ones generally showed larger estimated richness than memory ones. Clonotypes that were shared across a few donors made up approximately 5% of naive CD4 clonotypes.

The sample taken for sequencing was naive CD8+ T cells sorted from blood. This clonotype originated in a woman in her twenties or thirties in good health.

CDR3 amino acids: CASSLGQPGLARYNEQFF. The CDR3 DNA sequence: TGTGCCAGCAGCTTAGGACAACCGGGACTAGCGCGATACAATGAGCAGTTCTTC. The rearrangement uses TRBV13 and TRBJ2-1, with 10 bases that match TRBD2. V lost 0 bases, J lost 4 bases, and 9 bases stayed unmatched. The CDR3 sequence is 18 residues long. The germline CDR1 and CDR2 sequences are PRHDT and FYEKMQ (reference sequence).